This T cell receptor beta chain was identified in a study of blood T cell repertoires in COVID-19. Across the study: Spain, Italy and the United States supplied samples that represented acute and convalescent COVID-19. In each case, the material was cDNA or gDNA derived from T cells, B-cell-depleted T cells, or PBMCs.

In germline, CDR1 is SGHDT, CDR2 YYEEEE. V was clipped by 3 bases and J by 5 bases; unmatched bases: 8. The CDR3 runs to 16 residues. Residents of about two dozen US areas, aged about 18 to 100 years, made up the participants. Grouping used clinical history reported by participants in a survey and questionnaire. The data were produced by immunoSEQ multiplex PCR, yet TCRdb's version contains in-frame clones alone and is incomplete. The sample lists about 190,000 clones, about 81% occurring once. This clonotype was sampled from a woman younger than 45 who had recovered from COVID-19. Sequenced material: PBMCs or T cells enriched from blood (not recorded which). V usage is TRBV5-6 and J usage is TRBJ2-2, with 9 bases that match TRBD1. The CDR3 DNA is TGTGCCAGCAGCTCGGGTGACAGGGGGAGTACCGGGGAGCTGTTTTTT. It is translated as CASSSGDRGSTGELFF. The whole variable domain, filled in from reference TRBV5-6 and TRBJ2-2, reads DAGVTQSPTHLIKTRGQQVTLRCSPKSGHDTVSWYQQALGQGPQFIFQYYEEEERQRGNFPDRFSGHQFPNYSSELNVNALLLGDSALYLCASSSGDRGSTGELFFGEGSRLTVL.